Listed below are T cell receptor beta chains from one sample, sequenced in a study of T cells after yellow fever vaccination. TCRdb reprocessed the 5' RACE reads via MiXCR and lists one record per CDR3 protein. The sample holds around 13,000 distinct CDR3 sequences, roughly 4.6% seen once. Source: PBMCs, either bulk or a sorted T-cell subset (CD4+, CD8+, memory, or dextramer-sorted; not recorded which), taken 45 days after the yellow fever booster vaccination. Every receptor here comes from a man aged 25-40 years who received the YFV17D yellow fever vaccine. Both conserved end residues are part of each CDR3. A D gene is named only where the DNA matches it firmly. Not all rows give a size; the values are once, few, many and, for expanded clones, a class.

abundance: many
j_gene: TRBJ1-1
v_gene: TRBV11-2
d_gene: NA
CDR3aa: CASSYGAFHNTEAFF
CDR3nt: TGTGCCAGCAGCTACGGGGCCTTTCACAACACTGAAGCTTTCTTT

abundance: many
j_gene: TRBJ2-7
v_gene: TRBV6-5
d_gene: NA
CDR3aa: CASSYDRHEQYF
CDR3nt: TGTGCCAGCAGTTACGACCGGCACGAGCAGTACTTC

abundance: many
j_gene: TRBJ2-2
v_gene: TRBV18
d_gene: TRBD2
CDR3aa: CASSPGLAGVSNTGELFF
CDR3nt: TGTGCCAGCTCACCGGGACTAGCGGGAGTCTCGAACACCGGGGAGCTGTTTTTT

abundance: many
j_gene: TRBJ2-5
v_gene: TRBV15
d_gene: NA
CDR3aa: CATSSRSGTETQYF
CDR3nt: TGTGCCACCAGCAGTCGTAGTGGTACGGAGACCCAGTACTTC

abundance: many
j_gene: TRBJ2-5
v_gene: TRBV29-1
d_gene: NA
CDR3aa: CSVRTAVMDQYF
CDR3nt: TGCAGCGTTAGGACAGCTGTAATGGACCAGTACTTC

abundance: many
j_gene: TRBJ2-7
v_gene: TRBV5-1
d_gene: NA
CDR3aa: CASSARHPTYEQYF
CDR3nt: TGCGCCAGCAGCGCGCGACATCCTACCTACGAGCAGTACTTC

abundance: many
j_gene: TRBJ2-3
v_gene: TRBV28
d_gene: TRBD1
CDR3aa: CAGSRQGFADTQYF
CDR3nt: TGTGCCGGCTCGAGACAGGGATTCGCAGATACGCAGTATTTT

abundance: many
j_gene: TRBJ2-7
v_gene: TRBV6-6
d_gene: NA
CDR3aa: CATGRGMSYEQYF
CDR3nt: TGTGCCACCGGTAGAGGGATGTCCTACGAGCAGTACTTC

abundance: many
j_gene: TRBJ2-3
v_gene: TRBV12-3/TRBV12-4
d_gene: NA
CDR3aa: CASSYLRDTQYF
CDR3nt: TGTGCCAGCAGCTACTTGAGAGATACGCAGTATTTT

abundance: many
j_gene: TRBJ2-7
v_gene: TRBV10-3
d_gene: TRBD2
CDR3aa: CAISPTSVLAEQYF
CDR3nt: TGTGCCATCAGTCCGACTAGCGTCCTTGCCGAGCAGTACTTC

abundance: many
j_gene: TRBJ2-3
v_gene: TRBV7-2
d_gene: NA
CDR3aa: CASRFRDNTDTQYF
CDR3nt: TGTGCCAGCAGATTCCGGGACAACACAGATACGCAGTATTTT

abundance: many
j_gene: TRBJ2-2
v_gene: TRBV10-3
d_gene: NA
CDR3aa: CAISESFGELFF
CDR3nt: TGTGCCATCAGTGAGTCTTTTGGGGAGCTGTTTTTT

abundance: many
j_gene: TRBJ1-4
v_gene: TRBV5-1
d_gene: NA
CDR3aa: CASSLFGTPEKLFF
CDR3nt: TGCGCCAGCAGCTTGTTTGGGACTCCAGAAAAACTGTTTTTT

abundance: many
j_gene: TRBJ2-2
v_gene: TRBV10-3
d_gene: NA
CDR3aa: CAISGAWQGLAGELFF
CDR3nt: TGTGCCATCTCCGGGGCCTGGCAGGGGTTGGCCGGGGAGCTGTTTTTT

abundance: many
j_gene: TRBJ2-5
v_gene: TRBV20-1
d_gene: TRBD2
CDR3aa: CSARVLAGGPGQETQYF
CDR3nt: TGCAGTGCTAGAGTACTAGCGGGAGGGCCCGGGCAAGAGACCCAGTACTTC

abundance: many
j_gene: TRBJ2-7
v_gene: TRBV10-3
d_gene: TRBD2
CDR3aa: CAISDGTSVSYEQYF
CDR3nt: TGTGCCATCAGTGATGGGACTAGCGTAAGCTACGAGCAGTACTTC

abundance: many
j_gene: TRBJ2-3
v_gene: TRBV29-1
d_gene: TRBD2
CDR3aa: CSVEVFGTATSGATDTQYF
CDR3nt: TGCAGCGTTGAAGTTTTCGGTACCGCGACTAGCGGGGCCACAGATACGCAGTATTTT

abundance: many
j_gene: TRBJ2-2
v_gene: TRBV10-1
d_gene: TRBD1
CDR3aa: CASSASLQGTGELFF
CDR3nt: TGCGCCAGCAGTGCCTCCTTACAGGGGACCGGGGAGCTGTTTTTT

abundance: many
j_gene: TRBJ2-5
v_gene: TRBV7-2
d_gene: NA
CDR3aa: CASSLRPGGETQYF
CDR3nt: TGTGCCAGCAGCTTACGCCCAGGCGGCGAGACCCAGTACTTC

abundance: NA
j_gene: TRBJ2-7
v_gene: TRBV28
d_gene: NA
CDR3aa: CASSLSSRGAREQYF
CDR3nt: TGTGCCAGCAGTTTATCGAGCAGGGGAGCGCGCGAGCAGTACTTC

abundance: many
j_gene: TRBJ2-3
v_gene: TRBV7-2
d_gene: NA
CDR3aa: CASSFYRDTQYF
CDR3nt: TGTGCCAGCAGCTTCTACAGAGATACGCAGTATTTT

abundance: NA
j_gene: TRBJ2-5
v_gene: TRBV7-2
d_gene: TRBD2
CDR3aa: CASDWSSGRGETQYF
CDR3nt: TGTGCCAGCGACTGGAGTAGCGGGAGGGGGGAGACCCAGTACTTC

abundance: many
j_gene: TRBJ2-1
v_gene: TRBV2
d_gene: TRBD2
CDR3aa: CASRGSGSSYNEQFF
CDR3nt: TGTGCCAGCAGGGGAAGCGGGAGCTCCTACAATGAGCAGTTCTTC

abundance: NA
j_gene: TRBJ2-1
v_gene: TRBV3-1
d_gene: TRBD2
CDR3aa: CASSQAFGLAGELNLNEQFF
CDR3nt: TGTGCCAGCAGCCAAGCGTTCGGACTAGCGGGAGAACTGAACCTGAATGAGCAGTTCTTC

abundance: many
j_gene: TRBJ2-1
v_gene: TRBV5-4
d_gene: TRBD2
CDR3aa: CASSPGRERYNEQFF
CDR3nt: TGTGCCAGCAGCCCCGGGCGGGAGCGTTACAATGAGCAGTTCTTC

abundance: many
j_gene: TRBJ2-3
v_gene: TRBV2
d_gene: TRBD2
CDR3aa: CASIAMGAGRTDTQYF
CDR3nt: TGTGCCAGCATTGCGATGGGAGCGGGACGCACAGATACGCAGTATTTT

abundance: many
j_gene: TRBJ2-1
v_gene: TRBV30
d_gene: NA
CDR3aa: CAWSRPRAARYNEQFF
CDR3nt: TGTGCCTGGAGCCGCCCTCGGGCAGCCAGGTACAATGAGCAGTTCTTC

abundance: NA
j_gene: TRBJ2-7
v_gene: TRBV6-5
d_gene: NA
CDR3aa: CASSYSSGTASEQYF
CDR3nt: TGTGCCAGCAGTTACTCTTCCGGGACGGCGAGCGAGCAGTACTTC

abundance: many
j_gene: TRBJ1-1
v_gene: TRBV7-6
d_gene: NA
CDR3aa: CASSLFPTEAFF
CDR3nt: TGTGCCAGCAGCTTATTTCCGACTGAAGCTTTCTTT

abundance: many
j_gene: TRBJ1-5
v_gene: TRBV6-1
d_gene: TRBD1
CDR3aa: CASSGKQGFNQPQHF
CDR3nt: TGTGCCAGCAGTGGAAAACAGGGGTTCAATCAGCCCCAGCATTTT

abundance: NA
j_gene: TRBJ2-2
v_gene: TRBV5-6
d_gene: NA
CDR3aa: CASSPGISGELFF
CDR3nt: TGTGCCAGCAGCCCCGGGATAAGCGGGGAGCTGTTTTTT

abundance: medium-sized
j_gene: TRBJ2-1
v_gene: TRBV20-1
d_gene: NA
CDR3aa: CSASPPLPLSYNEQFF
CDR3nt: TGCAGTGCTAGCCCCCCACTTCCGCTCTCCTACAATGAGCAGTTCTTC

abundance: few
j_gene: TRBJ2-7
v_gene: TRBV5-1
d_gene: NA
CDR3aa: CASSLDRNYEQYF
CDR3nt: TGCGCCAGCAGCTTGGACAGGAACTACGAGCAGTACTTC

abundance: many
j_gene: TRBJ2-5
v_gene: TRBV28
d_gene: NA
CDR3aa: CASSSTQGGETQYF
CDR3nt: TGTGCCAGCAGTTCAACACAGGGTGGGGAGACCCAGTACTTC

abundance: many
j_gene: TRBJ2-3
v_gene: TRBV7-2
d_gene: NA
CDR3aa: CASSLARVADTQYF
CDR3nt: TGTGCCAGCAGCTTAGCCAGGGTCGCAGATACGCAGTATTTT

abundance: many
j_gene: TRBJ1-6
v_gene: TRBV7-2
d_gene: TRBD1
CDR3aa: CASVAGTGDSPLHF
CDR3nt: TGTGCCAGCGTGGCAGGGACAGGGGATTCACCCCTCCACTTT

abundance: many
j_gene: TRBJ1-2
v_gene: TRBV7-3
d_gene: NA
CDR3aa: CASSPHPTSSYGYTF
CDR3nt: TGTGCCAGCAGCCCTCACCCGACAAGCAGCTATGGCTACACCTTC

abundance: many
j_gene: TRBJ2-1
v_gene: TRBV6-2/TRBV6-3
d_gene: TRBD1
CDR3aa: CASEPGQGYNEQFF
CDR3nt: TGTGCCAGCGAGCCCGGACAGGGGTACAATGAGCAGTTCTTC

abundance: many
j_gene: TRBJ2-5
v_gene: TRBV18
d_gene: NA
CDR3aa: CASSPPGWETQYF
CDR3nt: TGTGCCAGCTCACCACCGGGTTGGGAGACCCAGTACTTC

abundance: many
j_gene: TRBJ2-1
v_gene: TRBV6-2/TRBV6-3
d_gene: TRBD2
CDR3aa: CASNLAGGPNEQFF
CDR3nt: TGTGCCAGCAACCTAGCGGGAGGGCCAAATGAGCAGTTCTTC

abundance: many
j_gene: TRBJ2-6
v_gene: TRBV3-1
d_gene: NA
CDR3aa: CASSQDLATGANVLTF
CDR3nt: TGTGCCAGCAGCCAAGATTTGGCGACTGGGGCCAACGTCCTGACTTTC

abundance: NA
j_gene: TRBJ2-7
v_gene: TRBV5-5
d_gene: NA
CDR3aa: CASDRTPTYEQYF
CDR3nt: TGTGCCAGTGACCGGACACCTACCTACGAGCAGTACTTC

abundance: many
j_gene: TRBJ2-1
v_gene: TRBV29-1
d_gene: NA
CDR3aa: CSVVINNEQFF
CDR3nt: TGCAGCGTTGTGATAAACAATGAGCAGTTCTTC

abundance: many
j_gene: TRBJ2-2
v_gene: TRBV7-2
d_gene: TRBD1
CDR3aa: CASRITGGDTGELFF
CDR3nt: TGTGCCAGCAGGATCACAGGGGGAGACACCGGGGAGCTGTTTTTT

abundance: many
j_gene: TRBJ2-3
v_gene: TRBV7-8
d_gene: TRBD2
CDR3aa: CASSLVEALAGGVSTDTQYF
CDR3nt: TGTGCCAGCAGCTTAGTTGAGGCACTAGCGGGAGGGGTCAGCACAGATACGCAGTATTTT

abundance: many
j_gene: TRBJ2-1
v_gene: TRBV14
d_gene: TRBD2
CDR3aa: CASSQDWYSGSNEQFF
CDR3nt: TGTGCCAGCAGCCAAGATTGGTATAGCGGGAGTAATGAGCAGTTCTTC

abundance: many
j_gene: TRBJ1-5
v_gene: TRBV10-3
d_gene: NA
CDR3aa: CAAQRGGDQPQHF
CDR3nt: TGTGCCGCCCAGCGGGGTGGGGATCAGCCCCAGCATTTT

abundance: many
j_gene: TRBJ2-3
v_gene: TRBV7-2
d_gene: NA
CDR3aa: CASSPQTGSTDTQYF
CDR3nt: TGTGCCAGCAGCCCCCAGACAGGATCCACAGATACGCAGTATTTT

abundance: many
j_gene: TRBJ1-1
v_gene: TRBV7-2
d_gene: TRBD1
CDR3aa: CASSQRTGGTEAFF
CDR3nt: TGTGCCAGCAGCCAGCGAACAGGGGGCACTGAAGCTTTCTTT

abundance: many
j_gene: TRBJ2-2
v_gene: TRBV3-1
d_gene: TRBD1
CDR3aa: CASSLDRGRIGELFF
CDR3nt: TGTGCCAGCAGCCTTGACAGGGGGCGCATCGGGGAGCTGTTTTTT

abundance: many
j_gene: TRBJ2-7
v_gene: TRBV10-2
d_gene: NA
CDR3aa: CASSVSDIYEQYF
CDR3nt: TGCGCCAGCAGTGTCTCAGACATCTACGAGCAGTACTTC

abundance: many
j_gene: TRBJ2-4
v_gene: TRBV18
d_gene: NA
CDR3aa: CASSPPAAKNIQYF
CDR3nt: TGTGCCAGCTCACCACCAGCAGCCAAAAACATTCAGTACTTC

abundance: many
j_gene: TRBJ2-5
v_gene: TRBV12-3/TRBV12-4
d_gene: NA
CDR3aa: CASSPLQETQYF
CDR3nt: TGTGCCAGCAGTCCCCTCCAAGAGACCCAGTACTTC

abundance: many
j_gene: TRBJ2-4
v_gene: TRBV7-9
d_gene: TRBD2
CDR3aa: CASRRAGGENIQYF
CDR3nt: TGTGCCTCACGCCGGGCGGGGGGAGAAAACATTCAGTACTTC

abundance: many
j_gene: TRBJ1-1
v_gene: TRBV15
d_gene: NA
CDR3aa: CATRATAAGTEAFF
CDR3nt: TGTGCCACCCGAGCTACTGCGGCCGGCACTGAAGCTTTCTTT